Listed below are T cell receptor beta chains from one sample, sequenced in a study of siplizumab effects on memory and regulatory T cells. This table comes from immunoSEQ multiplex PCR, and its TCRdb copy is limited to in-frame clones, with some not included. The table has approximately 100,000 clones, roughly 94% seen once; the top ten hold around 0.7%. The sample was Tregs sorted from blood. The receptors shown here come from a human donor in good health. CDR3s leave out the opening cysteine and the closing phenylalanine or tryptophan.

v_call cdr3_aa
TRBV4-2 ASSQDAEATQY
TRBV18 ASSRGQGILGTEAF
TRBV19 ASSIGLAGKSYNEQF
TRBV4-2 ASSEAVSNQPQH
TRBV19 ASSSRRTGKMNYGYT
TRBV5-1 ASSLYGQSYNEQF
TRBV7-8 ASSRTSGIPDTQY
TRBV7-6 ASSLGPWTSGRKQF
TRBV29-1 SGTSRPGTGSSMNTEAF
TRBV5-1 ASSNAGTGYNEQF
TRBV6-1 ASRRTGQETQY
TRBV19 ASSMRFPRDEQY
TRBV9 ASSVGAGAYTGELF
TRBV2 ASSLGLWAGGDYGYT
TRBV2 ASSERGGAYEQY
TRBV7-3 ASSRMGSGLNTGELF
TRBV7-6 ASSLLAGGHYEQY
TRBV4-1 ASSQDRRDPPPGNIQY
TRBV6-1 ASSEKWWRGRASSYEQY
TRBV2 ASSGQGDQPQH
TRBV5-6 ASSPLTAGGVDTQY
TRBV5-1 ASSSPDRVPYEQY
TRBV7-9 ASSFEVTGGDEKLF
TRBV28 ASSSTGTDTQY
TRBV7-3 ASSPGVAGANEQF
TRBV5-1 ASSRTSGTYNEQF
TRBV7-9 ASSLARDSGGANVLT
TRBV4-1 ASSQPGTWTEAF
TRBV19 ASSSREGGELF
TRBV11-1 ASSAQGEGDTEAF
TRBV25-1 ASSDPRVSGNTIY
TRBV15 ATSSHPGSGANVLT
TRBV18 ASSLSVRHRSSTGELF
TRBV6-1 ASSLGTSSYEQY
TRBV19 ASSGGTGSTDTQY
TRBV7-9 ASSASGASYEQY
TRBV25-1 ASSGLDRSYEQY
TRBV6-6 ASTEDRGSRTDTQY